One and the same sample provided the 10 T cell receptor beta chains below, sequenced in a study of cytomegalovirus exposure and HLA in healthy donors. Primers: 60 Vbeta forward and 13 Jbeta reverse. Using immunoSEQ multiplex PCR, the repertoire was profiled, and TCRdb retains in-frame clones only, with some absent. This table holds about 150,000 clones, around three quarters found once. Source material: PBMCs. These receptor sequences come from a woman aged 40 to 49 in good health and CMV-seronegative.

CDR3 residues: CASSYDWAGELFF. The CDR3 coding sequence is TGTGCCAGCAGTTACGACTGGGCCGGGGAGCTGTTTTTT. The chain employs TRBV6-6 and TRBJ2-2; D remains ambiguous. Trimming cost V 2 bases and J 6 bases, with 7 bases left between them. The CDR3 is 13 amino acids. Germline V gene data show CDR1 as MNHNY and CDR2 as SVGAGI (reference sequence).

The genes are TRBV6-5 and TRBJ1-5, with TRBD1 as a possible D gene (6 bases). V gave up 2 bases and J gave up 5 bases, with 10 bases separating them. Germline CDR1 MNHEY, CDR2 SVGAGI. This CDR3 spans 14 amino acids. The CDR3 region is CASSYRPGDQPQHF. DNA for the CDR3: TGTGCCAGCAGTTACCGACCAGGGGATCAGCCCCAGCATTTT.

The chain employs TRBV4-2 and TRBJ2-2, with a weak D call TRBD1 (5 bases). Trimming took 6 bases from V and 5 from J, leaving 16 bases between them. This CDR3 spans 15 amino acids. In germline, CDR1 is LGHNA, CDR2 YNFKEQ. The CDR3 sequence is CASSPQGKSTGELFF. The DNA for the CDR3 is TGTGCCAGCAGTCCCCAGGGTAAAAGTACCGGGGAGCTGTTTTTT.

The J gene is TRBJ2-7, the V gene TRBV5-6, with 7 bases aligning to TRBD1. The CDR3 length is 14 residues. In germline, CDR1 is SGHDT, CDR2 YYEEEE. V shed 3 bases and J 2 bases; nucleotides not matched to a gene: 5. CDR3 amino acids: CASSSSGQAYEQYF. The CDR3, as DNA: TGTGCCAGCAGCTCCTCCGGACAGGCCTACGAGCAGTACTTC.

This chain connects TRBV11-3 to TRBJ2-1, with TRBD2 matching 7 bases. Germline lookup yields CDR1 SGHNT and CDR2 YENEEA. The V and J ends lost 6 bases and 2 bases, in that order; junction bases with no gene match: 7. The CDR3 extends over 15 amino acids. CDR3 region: CASRSGGRPYNEQFF. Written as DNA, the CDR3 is TGTGCCAGCAGGTCCGGCGGGAGACCCTACAATGAGCAGTTCTTC.

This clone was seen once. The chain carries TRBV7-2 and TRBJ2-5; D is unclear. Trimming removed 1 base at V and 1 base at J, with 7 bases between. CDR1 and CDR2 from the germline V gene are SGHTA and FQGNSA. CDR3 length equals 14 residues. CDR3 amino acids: CASSLVGSQETQYF. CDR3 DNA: TGTGCCAGCAGCTTAGTGGGCAGCCAAGAGACCCAGTACTTC.

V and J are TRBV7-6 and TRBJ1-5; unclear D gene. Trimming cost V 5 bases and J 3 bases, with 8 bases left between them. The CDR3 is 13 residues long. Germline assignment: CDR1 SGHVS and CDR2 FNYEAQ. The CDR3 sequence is CASSVQNNQPQHF. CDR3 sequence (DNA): TGTGCCAGCAGCGTACAGAACAATCAGCCCCAGCATTTT.

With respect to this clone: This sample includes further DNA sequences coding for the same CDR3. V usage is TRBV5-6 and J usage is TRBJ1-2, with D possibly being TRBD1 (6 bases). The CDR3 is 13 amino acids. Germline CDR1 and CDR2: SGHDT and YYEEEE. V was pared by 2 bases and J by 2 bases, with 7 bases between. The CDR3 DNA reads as TGTGCCAGCAGCTTAGGACAGAACTATGGCTACACCTTC. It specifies CASSLGQNYGYTF.

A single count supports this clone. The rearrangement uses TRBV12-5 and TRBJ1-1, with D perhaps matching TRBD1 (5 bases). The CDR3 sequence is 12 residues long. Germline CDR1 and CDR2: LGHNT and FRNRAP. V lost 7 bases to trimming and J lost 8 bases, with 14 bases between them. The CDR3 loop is CASVGGESEAFF. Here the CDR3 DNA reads TGTGCTAGTGTGGGGGGGGAGTCGGAAGCTTTCTTT.

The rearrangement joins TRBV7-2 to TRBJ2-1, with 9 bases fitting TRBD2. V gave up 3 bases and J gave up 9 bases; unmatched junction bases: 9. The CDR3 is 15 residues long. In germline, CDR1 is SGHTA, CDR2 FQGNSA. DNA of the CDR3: TGTGCCAGCAGCTTCGTAGCGGGAGCGGGCGCTGAGCAGTTCTTC. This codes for CASSFVAGAGAEQFF.